This TCR beta chain comes out of a study of T cell responses to AZD1222 COVID-19 vaccine. Turning to the study itself: Analyses pooled second doses at about 4 or about 12 weeks. Study-level points and caveats: Repertoire sampling happened only post peak T cell response. Spike-specific TCR breadth and depth both grew after two AZD1222 doses.

Produced via immunoSEQ multiplex PCR; TCRdb's table is partial and in-frame only. The repertoire holds 86,000 or so clones, with over 85% as singletons. With regard to this clone: Its antigen is unidentified.

The CDR3 totals 12 residues. The germline V gene has CDR1 MNHEY and CDR2 SMNVEV (reference sequence). The V gene lost 5 bases and the J gene lost 5 bases, with 9 bases spanning the gap. The TCR was taken from an adult in good health. The sample here was peripheral blood, taken on day 0 of AZD1222 vaccination. V gene TRBV27 combines with J gene TRBJ1-1; D remains unclear. Here the CDR3 reads CASSQVGTEAFF. The CDR3 nucleotides are TGTGCCAGCAGTCAGGTGGGGACTGAAGCTTTCTTT.